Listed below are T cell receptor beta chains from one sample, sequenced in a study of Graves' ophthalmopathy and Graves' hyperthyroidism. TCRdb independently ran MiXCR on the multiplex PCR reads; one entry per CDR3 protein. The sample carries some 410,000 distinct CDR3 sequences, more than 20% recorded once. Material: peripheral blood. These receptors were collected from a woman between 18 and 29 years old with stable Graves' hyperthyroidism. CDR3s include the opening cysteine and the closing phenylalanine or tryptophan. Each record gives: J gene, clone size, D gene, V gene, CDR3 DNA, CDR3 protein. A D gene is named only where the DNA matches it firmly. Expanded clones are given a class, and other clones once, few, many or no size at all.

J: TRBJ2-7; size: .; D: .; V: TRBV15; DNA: TGTGCCACCAGCAGACCGGGTAGCTCCTACGAGCAGTACTTC; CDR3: CATSRPGSSYEQYF
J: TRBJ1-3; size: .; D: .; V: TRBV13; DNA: TGTGCCAGCAGCTTCGAGGGACACTTTCCCGCTGGAAACACCATATATTTT; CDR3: CASSFEGHFPAGNTIYF
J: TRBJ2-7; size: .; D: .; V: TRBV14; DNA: TGTGCCAGCAGACGACTGGGAAATTACGAGCAGTACTTC; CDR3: CASRRLGNYEQYF
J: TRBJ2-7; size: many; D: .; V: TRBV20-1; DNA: TGCAGTGCTAGAGATCGGAGGGTCTCCTACGAGCAGTACTTC; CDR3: CSARDRRVSYEQYF
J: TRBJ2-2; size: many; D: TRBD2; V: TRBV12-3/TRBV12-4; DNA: TGTGCCAGCAGTTTTCAACTAGCGGGTTCGAACACCGGGGAGCTGTTTTTT; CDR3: CASSFQLAGSNTGELFF
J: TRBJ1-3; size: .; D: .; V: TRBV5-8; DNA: TGTGCCAGCAGCTTCGACAGCTTCTCTGGAAACACCATATATTTT; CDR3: CASSFDSFSGNTIYF
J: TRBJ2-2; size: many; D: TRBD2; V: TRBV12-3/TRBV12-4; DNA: TGTGCCAGCAGTCCGATTAGCGGGGTGGACACCGGGGAGCTGTTTTTT; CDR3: CASSPISGVDTGELFF
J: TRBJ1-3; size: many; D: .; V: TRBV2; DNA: TGTGCCAAAGGGGGGAACTCTGGAAACACCATATATTTT; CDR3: CAKGGNSGNTIYF
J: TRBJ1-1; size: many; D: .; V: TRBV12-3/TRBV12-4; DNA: TGTGCCAGCAGTACTAACATGAACACTGAAGCTTTCTTT; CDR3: CASSTNMNTEAFF
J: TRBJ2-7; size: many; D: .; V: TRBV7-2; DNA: TGTGCCAGCAGCCCCCATACGTCGGGACCCTACGAGCAGTACTTC; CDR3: CASSPHTSGPYEQYF
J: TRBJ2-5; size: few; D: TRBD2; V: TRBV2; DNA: TGTGCCAGCAGTGAAAGGCCAGCGGGGGGAGTAGAGACCCAGTACTTC; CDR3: CASSERPAGGVETQYF
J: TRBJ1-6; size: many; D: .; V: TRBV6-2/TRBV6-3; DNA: TGTGCCAGCAGTTACTACCGCGAGACGGTTAATTCACCCCTCCACTTT; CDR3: CASSYYRETVNSPLHF
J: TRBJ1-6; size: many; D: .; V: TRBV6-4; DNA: TGTGCCAGCAGTAACGGCATCGCGCTACCCCTCCACTTT; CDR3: CASSNGIALPLHF
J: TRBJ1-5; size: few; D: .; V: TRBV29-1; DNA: TGCAGCGTTGAAGATAGAGGTCAGCCCCAGCATTTT; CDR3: CSVEDRGQPQHF
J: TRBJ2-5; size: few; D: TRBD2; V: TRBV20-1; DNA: TGCAGTGCTCCCACGGGGGGGGGAGAGACCCAGTACTTC; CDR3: CSAPTGGGETQYF
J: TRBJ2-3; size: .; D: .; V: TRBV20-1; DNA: TGCAGTGCTAACAAGCGGGTCACGGGCACAGATACGCAGTATTTT; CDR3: CSANKRVTGTDTQYF
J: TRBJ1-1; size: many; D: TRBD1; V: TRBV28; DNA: TGTGCCGCCCTCTCGGAAGACAGGGTCGCTGAAGCTTTCTTT; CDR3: CAALSEDRVAEAFF
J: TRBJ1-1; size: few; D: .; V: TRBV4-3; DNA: TGCGCCAGCAGCCAAGATGCTGGCGCTGAAGCTTTCTTT; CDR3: CASSQDAGAEAFF
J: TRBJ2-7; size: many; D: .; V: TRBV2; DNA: TGTGCCAGCAGTACCGGGACAAATGAGCAGTACTTC; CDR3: CASSTGTNEQYF
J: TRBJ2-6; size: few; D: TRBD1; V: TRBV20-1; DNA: TGCAGTGCTTTAATCCCTGGACAGGGCCCCTCTGGGGCCAACGTCCTGACTTTC; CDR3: CSALIPGQGPSGANVLTF
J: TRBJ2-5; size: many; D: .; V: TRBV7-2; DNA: TGTGCCAGCAGCTTAGCGGGGGTGAGAACCCAGTACTTC; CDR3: CASSLAGVRTQYF
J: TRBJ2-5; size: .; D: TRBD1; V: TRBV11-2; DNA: TGTGCCAGCAGCTTAGGGGACAGGAGGCCAGAGGCCCAGTACTTC; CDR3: CASSLGDRRPEAQYF
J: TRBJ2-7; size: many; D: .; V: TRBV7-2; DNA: TGTGCCAGCAGCTTATCTAGCCCGGGTAATTTCTACGAGCAGTACTTC; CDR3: CASSLSSPGNFYEQYF
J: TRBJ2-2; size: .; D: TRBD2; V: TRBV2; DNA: TGTGCCAGCAAACTAGCGGGAGTGGCCGGGGAGCTGTTTTTT; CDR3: CASKLAGVAGELFF
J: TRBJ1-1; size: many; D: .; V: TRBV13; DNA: TGTGCCAGCAGCTCGACCCCGGTCGGGGATGAAGCTTTCTTT; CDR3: CASSSTPVGDEAFF
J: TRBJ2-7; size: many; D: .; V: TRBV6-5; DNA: TGTGCCAGCAGTTTTAGTGGCGAGCAGTACTTC; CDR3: CASSFSGEQYF
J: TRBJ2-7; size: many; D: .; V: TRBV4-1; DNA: TGCGCCAGCAGCCAAGTTACCCAGGCTGGCAAGTACTTC; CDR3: CASSQVTQAGKYF
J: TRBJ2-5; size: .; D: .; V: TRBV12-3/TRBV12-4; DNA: TGTGCCAGCAGTCTGACTTGGGGGGAGACCCAGTACTTC; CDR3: CASSLTWGETQYF
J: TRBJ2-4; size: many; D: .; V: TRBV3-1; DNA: TGTGCCCCCAAGGGGGGGAAAAACATTCAGTACTTC; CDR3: CAPKGGKNIQYF
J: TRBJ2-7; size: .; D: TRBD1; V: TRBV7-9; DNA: TGTGCCAGCAGCTTAGCCCAGGGGGCTAGGGACGAGCAGTACTTC; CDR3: CASSLAQGARDEQYF
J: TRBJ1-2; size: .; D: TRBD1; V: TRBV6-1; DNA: TGTGCCAGCAGTGAAGACGGACAGGGTAGCTACACCTTC; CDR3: CASSEDGQGSYTF
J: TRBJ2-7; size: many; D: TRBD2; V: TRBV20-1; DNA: TGCAGTGCTAGAGGGACTAGCGGGAGCTACGAGCAGTACTTC; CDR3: CSARGTSGSYEQYF
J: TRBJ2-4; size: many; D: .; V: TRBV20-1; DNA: TGCAGTGCTCGATATCGGACATTTGGTGCCAAAAACATTCAGTACTTC; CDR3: CSARYRTFGAKNIQYF
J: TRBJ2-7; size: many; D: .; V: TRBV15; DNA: TGTGCCACCAGCAGAGGGGGGACCACCGGCCTCGTCGAGCAGTACTTC; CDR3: CATSRGGTTGLVEQYF
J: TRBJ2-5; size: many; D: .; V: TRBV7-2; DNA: TGTGCCAGCAGCTTAGAGGGTAGGGAAGAGACCCAGTACTTC; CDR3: CASSLEGREETQYF
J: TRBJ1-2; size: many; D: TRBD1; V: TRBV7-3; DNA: TGTGCCAGCAGCTCCGGACAGGGTGGCTACACCTTC; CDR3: CASSSGQGGYTF
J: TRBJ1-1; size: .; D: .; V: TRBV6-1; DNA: TGTGCCAGCAGTGAGGGATACATGAACACTGAAGCTTTCTTT; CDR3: CASSEGYMNTEAFF
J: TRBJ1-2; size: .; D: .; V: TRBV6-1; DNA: TGTGCCAGCAGTGACACTATCCCATGGAACTATGGCTACACCTTC; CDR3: CASSDTIPWNYGYTF
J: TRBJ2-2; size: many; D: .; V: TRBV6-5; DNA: TGTGCCAGCACCGACTGGGGGATTGGGGAGCTGTTTTTT; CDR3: CASTDWGIGELFF
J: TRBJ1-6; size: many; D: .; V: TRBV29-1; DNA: TGCAGCGTTTCCTGGAAAGTTAATTCACCCCTCCACTTT; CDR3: CSVSWKVNSPLHF
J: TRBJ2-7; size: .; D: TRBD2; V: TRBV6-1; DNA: TGTGCCAGCAGTCCTAGCGGGGTCTACGAGCAGTACTTC; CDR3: CASSPSGVYEQYF
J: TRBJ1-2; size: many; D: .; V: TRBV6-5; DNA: TGTGCCAGCAGTTACTCAAGAGGGTTGGTCGGCTACACCTTC; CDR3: CASSYSRGLVGYTF
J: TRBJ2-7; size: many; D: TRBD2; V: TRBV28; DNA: TGTGCCAGCAGTTTTTCGGCTAGCGGGAGGCCCGACTTC; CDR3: CASSFSASGRPDF
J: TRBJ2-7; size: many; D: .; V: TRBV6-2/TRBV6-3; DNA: TGTGCCAGCAATTACCCAGCCTACGAGCAGTACTTC; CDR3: CASNYPAYEQYF
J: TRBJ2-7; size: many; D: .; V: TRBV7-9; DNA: TGTGCCAGCAGCTTACAGGGGAACCACGAGCAGTACTTC; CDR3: CASSLQGNHEQYF
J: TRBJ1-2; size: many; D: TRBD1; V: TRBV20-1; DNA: TGCAGTGCTATCGGATGGGACAGTAGGGGCTACACCTTC; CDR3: CSAIGWDSRGYTF
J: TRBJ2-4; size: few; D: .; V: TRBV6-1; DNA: TGTGCCAGCAGTAGCAACAGGGTGGCCAAAAACATTAAGTACTTC; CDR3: CASSSNRVAKNIKYF
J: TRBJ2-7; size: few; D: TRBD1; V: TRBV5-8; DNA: TGTGCCAGCAAGACAGGGGAATTCAACGAGCAGTACTTC; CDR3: CASKTGEFNEQYF
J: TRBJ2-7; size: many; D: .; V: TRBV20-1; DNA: TGCAGTGCTAGTAAAGAATACGAGCAGTACTTC; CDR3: CSASKEYEQYF
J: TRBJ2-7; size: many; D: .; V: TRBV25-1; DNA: TGTGCCAGCAGTGACTCTAGTGGGAGGTACGAGCAGTACTTC; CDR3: CASSDSSGRYEQYF
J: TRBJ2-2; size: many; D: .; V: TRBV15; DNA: TGTGCCACCAGCAGAGCGAGGGGAGCGGGCGGGGAGCTGTTTTTT; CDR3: CATSRARGAGGELFF
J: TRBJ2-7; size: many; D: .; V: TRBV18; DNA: TGTGCCAGCTCCTGGAGGTCGGATGGCAGCGAGCAGTACTTC; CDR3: CASSWRSDGSEQYF
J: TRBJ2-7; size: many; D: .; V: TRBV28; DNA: TGTGCCAGCAGTTCCCCGGCAGCGAACAACTACGAGCAGTACTTC; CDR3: CASSSPAANNYEQYF
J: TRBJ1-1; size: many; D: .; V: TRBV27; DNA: TGTGCCAGCAGTGGGGGAGGGAACACTGAAGCTTTCTTT; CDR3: CASSGGGNTEAFF
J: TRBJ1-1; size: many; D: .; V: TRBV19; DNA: TGTGCCAGTCTACCTTTGGGCATCGGCTACGGAGCTTTCTTT; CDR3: CASLPLGIGYGAFF
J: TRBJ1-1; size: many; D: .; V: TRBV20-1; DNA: TGCAGTGCTCCCGCAGGGTATTTAGAAGCTTTCTTT; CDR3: CSAPAGYLEAFF
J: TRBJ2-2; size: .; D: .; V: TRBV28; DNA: TGTGCCAGCAGTCCGGGTCTAGCTGCGGCCGGGGAGCTGTTTTTT; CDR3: CASSPGLAAAGELFF
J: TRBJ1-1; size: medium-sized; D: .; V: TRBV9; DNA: TGTGCCAGCAGCGTAGAGGGACGTACAGGTGGCACTGAAGCTTTCTTT; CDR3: CASSVEGRTGGTEAFF
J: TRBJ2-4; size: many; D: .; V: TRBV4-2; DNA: TGTGCCAGCAGCCAAATCGGGGAATTAGCCAAAAGCATTCAGTACTTC; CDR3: CASSQIGELAKSIQYF